This T cell receptor beta chain was recovered during a study of CDR3 diversity in severe acne. TCRdb itself ran the PCR reads through MiXCR, one entry per CDR3 protein. The sample carries roughly 100,000 distinct CDR3 sequences, 51% recorded once. This clonotype was counted many times. Germline V CDR1 and CDR2: LNHDA, SQIVND (reference sequence). Trimming at V came to 5 bases and at J to 7 bases, leaving 4 bases not matched to a gene. This CDR3 region has 12 residues. This sequence originates from a male donor with acne. The sequenced material came from blood. The chain combines TRBV19 with TRBJ1-2, with 7 bases aligning to TRBD1. The chain's CDR3 is CASSRQGSGYTF. The DNA for the CDR3 is TGTGCCAGTAGTCGACAGGGCTCTGGCTACACCTTC.